These 22 T cell receptor beta chains share one sample of origin, sequenced in a study of vaccination and CD4 T cells after COVID-19. Oncomine TCR Beta short-read sequencing was applied to DNA from cultured CD4+ T cells. MiXCR, run by TCRdb on the PCR reads, gives a single entry per CDR3 protein. In the table there are roughly 7,900 distinct CDR3 sequences, around a third of which are singletons. Treatment denoted: approximately 10-day PBMC culture with coronavirus spike peptide pools or control peptides (ViraFEST assay). Before the COVID-19 pandemic (2011-2018), CD4+ T cells were obtained from the unexposed donor. No antigens are known for them. Sequencing was done on a sample of CD4+ T cells from blood, cultured in vitro. The source is a human donor in good health.

This chain uses TRBV6-1 with TRBJ1-5; the match to TRBD1 covers 9 bases. J lost 3 bases, V lost 5 bases, and 5 bases had no gene match. The CDR3 runs 15 residues. CDR1 is MNHNS and CDR2 is SASEGT in the germline V gene. The CDR3 sequence is CASSPGTGNNQPQHF. CDR3 nucleotide sequence: TGTGCCAGCAGTCCCGGGACAGGGAACAATCAGCCCCAGCATTTT.

The J gene is TRBJ1-5, the V gene TRBV12-3 or TRBV12-4; 8 nucleotides align to TRBD1. V lost 5 bases to trimming and J lost 7 bases; unmatched junction nucleotides: 4. CDR3 length equals 13 residues. CDR3 residues: CASSGTGGQPQHF. The CDR3 DNA sequence: TGTGCCAGCAGTGGTACAGGGGGACAGCCCCAGCATTTT.

This clonotype was seen more than once but under ten times. Here the CDR3 DNA reads TGTGCCAGCAGCTTGGCGGGGTCGAAACAGGGCTATGGCTACACCTTC. Its protein is CASSLAGSKQGYGYTF. This chain joins TRBV5-6 and TRBJ1-2; D is possibly TRBD1 (6 bases). The CDR3 runs to 16 residues. Germline V lookup: CDR1 SGHDT, CDR2 YYEEEE. Deletions cut 0 bases from V and 4 bases from J, with 16 bases between.

This chain uses TRBV12-3 or TRBV12-4 with TRBJ2-2; D may be TRBD2 (6 bases). The V gene lost 5 bases and the J gene lost 1 base, with 14 bases spanning the gap. CDR3 size: 16 residues. The CDR3 protein is CASSPRDWGNTGELFF. As DNA, the CDR3 is TGTGCCAGCAGTCCCCGGGACTGGGGGAACACCGGGGAGCTGTTTTTT.

The genes are TRBV18 and TRBJ2-5, with TRBD2 matching 15 bases. V dropped 3 bases and J dropped 3; count of bases not matched to a gene: 11. The CDR3 is made up of 19 amino acids. Germline CDR1 and CDR2: KGHSH and LQKENI. The CDR3 DNA sequence: TGTGCCAGCTCACCGTCGACCGGGACTAGCGGGGGGATTAAAGAGACCCAGTACTTC. It encodes CASSPSTGTSGGIKETQYF. Drawing the rest from reference TRBV18 and TRBJ2-5, the complete variable domain is NAGVMQNPRHLVRRRGQEARLRCSPMKGHSHVYWYRQLPEEGLKFMVYLQKENIIDESGMPKERFSAEFPKEGPSILRIQQVVRGDSAAYFCASSPSTGTSGGIKETQYFGPGTRLLVL.

CDR3 coding DNA: TGTGCCAGTGGGACAGGGAACTTTTACGGTCAGCCCCAGCATTTT. Protein: CASGTGNFYGQPQHF. The chain has TRBV19 and TRBJ1-5; 9 nucleotides match TRBD1. V was pared by 8 bases and J by 6 bases, with 11 bases of the junction left unmatched. The CDR3 consists of 15 residues. Germline V gene data show CDR1 as LNHDA and CDR2 as SQIVND (reference sequence).

The rearrangement links TRBV20-1 to TRBJ1-2; D is undetermined. This CDR3 has 14 residues. The germline V gene encodes CDR1 DFQATT and CDR2 SNEGSKA (reference sequence). Trimming cost V 1 base and J 0 bases, with 9 bases left between them. CDR3 DNA: TGCAGTGCTAGAGTACCCAACTCTAACTATGGCTACACCTTC. Amino acids: CSARVPNSNYGYTF.

The J gene is TRBJ1-2, the V gene TRBV5-1; tentative D call: TRBD1 (6 bases). Between the trimmed V and J ends, which lost 1 base and 6 bases, there was a span of 22 bases. The CDR3 length is 17 residues. Germline V gene lookup returns CDR1 SGHRS and CDR2 YFSETQ. CDR3 in amino acids: CASSLSRLARRQDGYTF. The CDR3 DNA sequence: TGCGCCAGCAGCTTGTCACGATTGGCACGTAGACAGGATGGCTACACCTTC.

The genes are TRBV9 and TRBJ1-2; D is unclear. The CDR3 consists of 13 residues. The germline V gene has CDR1 SGDLS and CDR2 YYNGEE. Trimming stripped 1 base from V and 6 bases from J, with 10 bases between. CDR3 nucleotides: TGTGCCAGCAGCGTACAGTTTGGAAATGGCTACACCTTC. Translated: CASSVQFGNGYTF.

This rearrangement joins TRBV20-1 to TRBJ2-7; TRBD2 agrees at 9 bases. The CDR3 contains 15 residues. V trimming: 0 bases; J trimming: 1 base; junction bases outside the gene matches: 4. Germline V gene sequence: CDR1 DFQATT, CDR2 SNEGSKA (reference sequence). The CDR3 nucleotides read TGCAGTGCTAGAGACCCGAGCGGGGGGTCCTACGAGCAGTACTTC. Protein product: CSARDPSGGSYEQYF.

The chain recombines TRBV19 with TRBJ1-1, with 8 bases aligning to TRBD1. Germline CDR1 reads LNHDA; CDR2 reads SQIVND (reference sequence). The CDR3 contains 13 residues. V lost 10 bases to trimming and J lost 12 bases; unmatched junction nucleotides: 16. DNA of the CDR3: TGTGCCACCACATGGGGGGATACAGGGGGTTCTTTCTTT. Translation: CATTWGDTGGSFF.

This chain uses TRBV6-1 with TRBJ2-2; D gene unclear. The CDR3 covers 12 residues. The ends were cut back, 7 bases at V and 9 bases at J, with 12 bases in the middle. Germline V gene lookup returns CDR1 MNHNS and CDR2 SASEGT. The CDR3 bases are TGTGCCAGCATCTTCGGAGACCGGGAGCTGTTTTTT. Its protein product is CASIFGDRELFF.

The V gene is TRBV5-4, the J gene TRBJ1-1, with no clear D. The V gene's germline CDR1 is SGHNT and CDR2 YYREEE (reference sequence). The germline V and J ends were trimmed by 3 bases and 10 bases, with 16 bases remaining between them. The CDR3 contains 13 residues. The CDR3 is CASSSDSLGVAFF. The CDR3 DNA reads as TGTGCCAGCAGCTCGGACTCCCTAGGTGTAGCTTTCTTT.

This clonotype counts as medium-sized. V is TRBV7-3 and J is TRBJ2-2; no clear D. The CDR3 spans 12 residues. Trimming removed 2 bases at V and 4 bases at J, with 2 bases between. From germline, CDR1 is SGHTA and CDR2 FQGTGA. The CDR3 loop reads CASSLATGELFF. CDR3 DNA: TGTGCCAGCAGCTTAGCCACCGGGGAGCTGTTTTTT.

The chain recombines TRBV6-1 with TRBJ2-5; TRBD1 is a possible D gene (7 bases). V lost 5 bases and J lost 3, with 22 bases in between. CDR1 and CDR2 from the germline V gene are MNHNS and SASEGT. This CDR3 has 17 amino acids. Written as DNA, the CDR3 is TGTGCCAGCAGTAGTCTAAACCAGGGGGGCTGGGAAGAGACCCAGTACTTC. Its translation is CASSSLNQGGWEETQYF.

The chain links TRBV30 to TRBJ2-5; no firm D call. The germline V and J ends were trimmed by 0 bases and 4 bases, with 9 bases remaining between them. CDR3 length: 13 amino acids. Germline loops: CDR1 GTSNPN, CDR2 SVGIG (reference sequence). The CDR3 loop is CAWSVGIAETQYF. Here the CDR3 DNA reads TGTGCCTGGAGTGTAGGGATAGCAGAGACCCAGTACTTC. The whole variable domain, filled in from reference TRBV30 and TRBJ2-5, reads SQTIHQWPATLVQPVGSPLSLECTVEGTSNPNLYWYRQAAGRGLQLLFYSVGIGQISSEVPQNLSASRPQDRQFILSSKKLLLSDSGFYLCAWSVGIAETQYFGPGTRLLVL.

The table lists this clonotype with a few counts. V gene TRBV6-1 combines with J gene TRBJ1-3; D is ambiguous. This CDR3 region has 13 residues. V lost 8 bases to trimming and J lost 4 bases, with 12 bases between them. CDR1 and CDR2 (germline): MNHNS, SASEGT. CDR3 loop: CASGQDPGNTIYF. DNA for the CDR3: TGTGCCAGCGGCCAGGATCCGGGAAACACCATATATTTT.

The rearrangement joins TRBV4-2 to TRBJ2-1; possibly TRBD1 for D (5 bases). The germline CDR1 and CDR2 sequences are LGHNA and YNFKEQ. Trimming removed 1 base from V and 5 bases from J, with 21 bases in between. This CDR3 has 18 amino acids. The CDR3 DNA reads TGTGCCAGCAGCCAAGTTCTTCGCGGAATACAGGTACACAATGAGCAGTTCTTC. It is translated as CASSQVLRGIQVHNEQFF.

The genes are TRBV6-5 and TRBJ1-1, with D unclear. The ends were cut back, 0 bases at V and 4 bases at J, with 9 bases in the middle. The CDR3 is 14 amino acids. CDR1 and CDR2 (germline): MNHEY, SVGAGI. The CDR3 spells CASSYSKGSTEAFF. The DNA of the CDR3 is TGTGCCAGCAGTTACTCGAAGGGATCCACTGAAGCTTTCTTT.

This clonotype was picked up a small number of times. The rearrangement uses TRBV10-1 and TRBJ1-2; D is ambiguous. Germline lookup yields CDR1 WNHNN and CDR2 SYGVQD (reference sequence). This CDR3 region has 13 residues. V shed 3 bases and J shed 3 bases, with 8 bases lying between them. The CDR3 loop is CASSEGWDYGYTF. The CDR3 DNA follows: TGCGCCAGCAGTGAAGGTTGGGACTATGGCTACACCTTC.

The rearrangement links TRBV18 to TRBJ2-1; D possibly corresponds to TRBD2 (5 bases). The CDR3 spans 12 residues. The V and J ends lost 3 bases and 12 bases respectively, with 12 bases between them. Germline V CDR1 and CDR2: KGHSH, LQKENI. The CDR3: CASSPSLEGQFF. CDR3 sequence (DNA): TGTGCCAGCTCACCGTCCCTCGAGGGGCAGTTCTTC. Based on the CDR3 plus reference TRBV18 and TRBJ2-1, the full variable domain is NAGVMQNPRHLVRRRGQEARLRCSPMKGHSHVYWYRQLPEEGLKFMVYLQKENIIDESGMPKERFSAEFPKEGPSILRIQQVVRGDSAAYFCASSPSLEGQFFGPGTRLTVL.

The rearrangement links TRBV30 to TRBJ2-5; 8 bases agree with TRBD2. The germline V gene has CDR1 GTSNPN and CDR2 SVGIG (reference sequence). There are 13 residues in the CDR3. Trimming at V came to 4 bases and at J to 2 bases, leaving 3 bases not matched to a gene. The CDR3 DNA is TGTGCCTGGACTCCGGGGGGGCAAGAGACCCAGTACTTC. It translates to CAWTPGGQETQYF.